The 11 T cell receptor beta chains in this list originate from one sample, sequenced in a study of CD8+ T cells in alopecia areata. Extracted RNA was reverse transcribed into cDNA, the sequencing template. Profiling relied on immunoSEQ multiplex PCR, and the TCRdb table lists in-frame clones only, not all of them. Of around 250,000 clones listed, about two thirds were seen once; the top ten hold more than 0.95%. The sequences come from CD4+ T cells sorted from blood, collected at week 0. Receptor source: a human donor with alopecia areata.

This clone has only a few counts. The gene calls are TRBV7-3 and TRBJ1-1, with D uncertain. The CDR3 runs 13 residues. Germline V CDR1 and CDR2: SGHTA, FQGTGA. V was shortened by 5 bases and J by 2 bases, with 9 bases between the two germline ends. In nucleotides, the CDR3 is TGTGCCAGCAGCCGGACTATTAACACTGAAGCTTTCTTT. Amino acid sequence: CASSRTINTEAFF.

V and J are TRBV10-3 and TRBJ2-7, with 9 bases fitting TRBD1. CDR1 is ENHRY, CDR2 SYGVKD, per germline. The V and J ends lost 10 bases and 6 bases, in that order; junction bases with no gene match: 10. The CDR3 runs 13 residues. The CDR3 bases are TGTGCCACAAGGGGGGACAGGGACAGCGAGCAGTACTTC. Translated, it gives CATRGDRDSEQYF.

The CDR3 nucleotides read TGCGCCAGCAGCTCGTCCGGGACAGCCTACGAGCAGTACTTC. Protein sequence: CASSSSGTAYEQYF. The rearrangement uses TRBV5-1 and TRBJ2-7; 7 positions match TRBD1. The germline V gene encodes CDR1 SGHRS and CDR2 YFSETQ. This CDR3 spans 14 amino acids. V was pared by 3 bases and J by 2 bases, with 5 bases of the junction left unmatched.

The genes are TRBV10-3 and TRBJ2-7; the D gene is possibly TRBD1 (6 bases). Germline V gives CDR1 ENHRY, CDR2 SYGVKD. The V gene lost 4 bases and the J gene lost 2 bases, with 12 bases spanning the gap. The CDR3 loop spans 14 amino acids. The CDR3 region is CAISGQVETYEQYF. Here the CDR3 DNA reads TGTGCCATCAGTGGACAGGTGGAGACCTACGAGCAGTACTTC.

This clone was seen a handful of times. V is TRBV9 and J is TRBJ2-7, with no clear D. Trimming shortened V by 2 bases and J by 7 bases, and 7 bases separated the two germline ends. Germline CDR1 reads SGDLS; CDR2 reads YYNGEE. The CDR3 runs to 11 residues. The CDR3: CASSVDGEQYF. Here the CDR3 DNA reads TGTGCCAGCAGCGTCGATGGGGAGCAGTACTTC. Using reference TRBV9 and TRBJ2-7 for the parts outside the CDR3, the full variable domain is DSGVTQTPKHLITATGQRVTLRCSPRSGDLSVYWYQQSLDQGLQFLIQYYNGEERAKGNILERFSAQQFPDLHSELNLSSLELGDSALYFCASSVDGEQYFGPGTRLTVT.

The rearrangement links TRBV30 to TRBJ2-2; D might be TRBD1 (6 bases). Trimming removed 4 bases at V and 0 bases at J, with 15 bases between. The CDR3 covers 16 residues. Germline values: CDR1 GTSNPN, CDR2 SVGIG (reference sequence). The CDR3 spells CAWKRPGVPNTGELFF. The DNA of the CDR3 is TGTGCCTGGAAGAGACCAGGGGTCCCGAACACCGGGGAGCTGTTTTTT.

In this sample, this clone turned up a few times. The chain combines TRBV6-5 with TRBJ2-5, with D perhaps TRBD2 (6 bases). Germline V gene sequence: CDR1 MNHEY, CDR2 SVGAGI. V was shortened by 0 bases and J by 1 base, with 9 bases between the two germline ends. The CDR3 contains 15 residues. The CDR3 nucleotides are TGTGCCAGCAGTTACTCGATAGCGGCCCAAGAGACCCAGTACTTC. This translates into CASSYSIAAQETQYF.

The V gene is TRBV5-4, the J gene TRBJ2-2; D tentatively fits TRBD1 or TRBD2 (5 bases each). CDR3 size: 13 residues. V lost 9 bases, J lost 1 base, and 10 bases lay in between. In germline, CDR1 is SGHNT, CDR2 YYREEE (reference sequence). The CDR3 DNA sequence: TGTGCCACCGGGACGGGGAACACCGGGGAGCTGTTTTTT. Protein: CATGTGNTGELFF.

There are a few counts of this clone. The chain combines TRBV30 with TRBJ1-5, with a possible D match to TRBD1 (6 bases). Between the trimmed V and J ends, which lost 2 bases and 3 bases, there was a span of 8 bases. This CDR3 comprises 13 residues. Germline V gene lookup returns CDR1 GTSNPN and CDR2 SVGIG (reference sequence). The CDR3 bases are TGTGCCTGGAGTCAGGGGAACAATCAGCCCCAGCATTTT. Protein: CAWSQGNNQPQHF.

This sequence joins TRBV29-1 and TRBJ1-1; D not certain. Deletions cut 7 bases from V and 1 base from J, with 7 bases between. Germline V lookup: CDR1 SQVTM, CDR2 ANQGSEA. This CDR3 is built from 11 residues. CDR3 region: CSAQENTEAFF. The CDR3 DNA reads TGCAGCGCCCAGGAGAACACTGAAGCTTTCTTT.

The rearrangement links TRBV6-5 to TRBJ2-1, with 7 positions matching TRBD2. Losses at the gene ends were 1 base for V and 16 bases for J; bases not matched to a gene: 4. Looked up from germline, CDR1 is MNHEY and CDR2 is SVGAGI. This CDR3 has 11 amino acids. The CDR3 DNA reads as TGTGCCAGCAGTTACTTGGGAGGGAGCTTCTTC. This encodes CASSYLGGSFF.